This T cell receptor beta chain was captured by sequencing in a study of blood T cell repertoires in COVID-19 (dated by TCRdb to the early 2020s). Regarding the complete study: The collaborator samples originated in the United States, Italy and Spain and spanned the acute and convalescent phases of COVID-19. The material from the prospective study consisted of cDNA or gDNA derived from T cells, B-cell-depleted T cells, or PBMCs. Subjects who had been exposed to COVID-19, were actively infected with it, or had recovered from it provided the deeply sampled blood TCRbeta repertoires that made up the dataset. The repertoires were released in a freely available public database intended as a resource for research on the immune response to SARS-CoV-2. The samples were drawn from two sources: the first 160 participants of the ongoing ImmuneRACE study, and over 950 subjects contributed by 6 global collaborators. The sample metadata nearly always contained a de-identified subject ID, COVID-19 status, age in years and sex. Where available, HLA class I and class II types were taken from metadata supplied by the sample provider and were not determined by assay-based typing.

Participants in the prospective study were enrolled through a virtual design, were aged about 18 to 100 years, and lived in fewer than 30 United States geographic areas. In the prospective study, cohorts were assigned on the basis of participant-reported clinical history obtained from a screening survey and a study questionnaire. ImmuneRACE Cohort 3 recovered participants were defined by two consecutive negative NP/OP PCR tests, healthcare professional clearance, or symptom resolution. Each participant in the prospective study had whole blood, serum and a nasopharyngeal or oropharyngeal swab collected by mobile phlebotomists. Additional blood draws and questionnaires over an approximately 2-month period could optionally be provided by prospective study participants. Prospective study blood samples were shipped either frozen or at room temperature before DNA extraction. Notes on this clone: There is no known antigen for this receptor. Base qualities are missing; no much larger clone stands one base away.

General findings and caveats noted by the study authors: The amount of clinical and demographic metadata varied by source and participant and was provided uncurated.

The immunoSEQ Assay, a bias-controlled multiplex PCR, was used to amplify TCRbeta CDR3 regions from genomic DNA. In the authors' own workflow: The number of nucleated cells in each sample was estimated from the amplification of reference gene primers within the assay. Sequence reads were collapsed and filtered to measure the absolute abundance of every unique TCRbeta CDR3 rearrangement. Productive Simpson clonality was computed per sample as the square root of Simpson's diversity index over productive rearrangements. TCRdb retrieved this table from immuneACCESS and kept in-frame rearrangements only. Not all clones are present; in checked studies, unresolved V genes account for under half, and no reason is known for the remainder. V and J calls and clone size come straight from that table; D and trimming were deduced from the DNA. The sample yields about 180,000 clones; 85% were counted once. About 6.3% of the sample is held by the ten biggest clonotypes.

Sequenced sample: PBMCs or T cells enriched from blood (not recorded which). The clonotype comes from a man aged 35-49 years who had recovered from COVID-19.

CDR3 reads: CASSSGQLSSGNTIYF. The DNA sequence is as follows: TGCGCCAGCAGCTCAGGACAGCTTAGCTCTGGAAACACCATATATTTT. This receptor chain uses TRBV5-1 and TRBJ1-3; TRBD1 could be the D gene, as 6 bases match. CDR1 and CDR2, per the germline V gene, are SGHRS and YFSETQ. Including the terminal cysteine and phenylalanine, the CDR3 comprises 16 residues. The DNA shown is the 48-base CDR3, in frame from base 1. V is shortened by 3 bases, J by 0 bases, and the region joining them spans 13 bases.